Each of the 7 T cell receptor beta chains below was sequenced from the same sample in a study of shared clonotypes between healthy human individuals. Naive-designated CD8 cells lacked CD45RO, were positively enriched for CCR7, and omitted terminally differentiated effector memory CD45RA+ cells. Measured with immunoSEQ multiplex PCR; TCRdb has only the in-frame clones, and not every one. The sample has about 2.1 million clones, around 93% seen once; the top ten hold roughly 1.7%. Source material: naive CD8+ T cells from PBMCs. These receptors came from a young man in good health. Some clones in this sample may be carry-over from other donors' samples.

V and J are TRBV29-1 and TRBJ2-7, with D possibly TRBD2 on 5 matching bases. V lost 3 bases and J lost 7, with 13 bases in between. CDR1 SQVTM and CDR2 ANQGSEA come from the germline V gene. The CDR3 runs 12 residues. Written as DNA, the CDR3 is TGCAGCGTTGATCCTGAGGGAAGGGAGCAGTACTTC. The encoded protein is CSVDPEGREQYF.

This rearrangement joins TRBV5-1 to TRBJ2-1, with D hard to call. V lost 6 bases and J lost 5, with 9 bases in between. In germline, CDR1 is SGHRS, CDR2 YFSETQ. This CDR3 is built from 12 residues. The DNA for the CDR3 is TGCGCCAGCAATAACTATGACAATGAGCAGTTCTTC. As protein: CASNNYDNEQFF.

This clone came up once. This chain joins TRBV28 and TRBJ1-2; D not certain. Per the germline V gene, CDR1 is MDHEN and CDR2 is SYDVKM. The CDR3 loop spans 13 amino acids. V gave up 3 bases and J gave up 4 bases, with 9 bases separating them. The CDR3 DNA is TGTGCCAGCAGTTTGGGCAGGAGCTATGGCTACACCTTC. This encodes CASSLGRSYGYTF.

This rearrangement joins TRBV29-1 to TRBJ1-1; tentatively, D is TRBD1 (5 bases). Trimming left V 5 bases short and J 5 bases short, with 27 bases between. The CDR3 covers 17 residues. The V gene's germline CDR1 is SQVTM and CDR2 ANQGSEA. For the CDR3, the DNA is TGCAGCGTTAGAGTAGAACTCTTGGGGCTGGCGACGACTGAAGCTTTCTTT. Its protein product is CSVRVELLGLATTEAFF.

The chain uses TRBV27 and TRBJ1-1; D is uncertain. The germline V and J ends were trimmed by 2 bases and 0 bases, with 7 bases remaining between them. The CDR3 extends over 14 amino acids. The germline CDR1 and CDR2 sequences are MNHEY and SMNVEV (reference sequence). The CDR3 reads CASSLKGLNTEAFF. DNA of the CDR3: TGTGCCAGCAGTTTAAAGGGTTTGAACACTGAAGCTTTCTTT.

This CDR3 reads CASSARDYLTDTQYF. The CDR3 nucleotides read TGTGCCAGCAGCGCCCGGGACTATCTAACAGATACGCAGTATTTT. The rearrangement links TRBV13 to TRBJ2-3; the match to TRBD2 covers 7 bases. V was pared by 5 bases and J by 3 bases, with 8 bases of the junction left unmatched. Per the germline V gene, CDR1 is PRHDT and CDR2 is FYEKMQ (reference sequence). This CDR3 has 15 amino acids.

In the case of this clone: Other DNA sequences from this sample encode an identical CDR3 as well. CDR3 nucleotides: TGTGCCAGCAGCTTAGGGACTAGCGGGAGGTACGAGCAGTACTTC. It is translated as CASSLGTSGRYEQYF. This chain joins TRBV7-9 and TRBJ2-7; 14 bases fit TRBD2. Germline CDR1 SEHNR, CDR2 FQNEAQ (reference sequence). Trimming cost V 1 base and J 4 bases; bases outside gene matches: 0. This CDR3 has 15 residues.